One and the same sample provided the 3 T cell receptor beta chains below, sequenced in a study of PD-L1 blockade in urothelial cancer. Described time point: pretreatment peripheral blood. Assay: immunoSEQ multiplex PCR; the TCRdb copy retains only in-frame clones and omits some. The sample lists more than 40,000 clones; 75% to 90% were seen once. Sequenced here: PBMCs, sampled around atezolizumab (anti-PD-L1) treatment. These TCRs come from a man between 50 and 59 years old with urothelial cancer.

The count of this clone is one. The V gene is TRBV19, the J gene TRBJ2-4; no definite D call. CDR1 LNHDA and CDR2 SQIVND come from the germline V gene (reference sequence). V lost 5 bases to trimming and J lost 6 bases, with 11 bases between them. The CDR3 runs 13 residues. CDR3 sequence reads: CASSSPPINIQYF. CDR3 coding DNA: TGTGCCAGTAGTTCCCCCCCTATAAACATTCAGTACTTC.

The chain joins TRBV5-1 to TRBJ2-1, with a weak D call TRBD2 (5 bases). V shed 2 bases and J shed 2 bases, with 14 bases lying between them. This CDR3 has 16 residues. The germline CDR1 and CDR2 sequences are SGHRS and YFSETQ. The CDR3 DNA follows: TGCGCCAGCAGCTTAGGACTGCGTTGGGCCTACAATGAGCAGTTCTTC. It encodes CASSLGLRWAYNEQFF.

The CDR3 region is CASSQRPGTGTTTGELFF. The CDR3 DNA reads TGTGCCAGCAGCCAACGTCCCGGGACAGGGACCACTACCGGGGAGCTGTTTTTT. The rearrangement joins TRBV14 to TRBJ2-2; 9 bases agree with TRBD1. CDR1 and CDR2 from the germline V gene are SGHDN and FVKESK. With V trimmed by 2 bases and J by 5 bases, 12 bases remained unmatched. The CDR3 length is 18 residues.